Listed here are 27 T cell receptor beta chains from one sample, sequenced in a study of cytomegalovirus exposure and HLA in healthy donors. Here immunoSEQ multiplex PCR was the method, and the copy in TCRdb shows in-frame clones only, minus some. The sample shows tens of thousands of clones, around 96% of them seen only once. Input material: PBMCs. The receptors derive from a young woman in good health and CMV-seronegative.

The CDR3, as DNA: TGTGCCAGCAGCTTGGGTAGCGGGATAGCAGATACGCAGTATTTT. As protein: CASSLGSGIADTQYF. The chain has TRBV5-4 and TRBJ2-3; the match to TRBD2 covers 8 bases. V trimming: 0 bases; J trimming: 4 bases; junction bases outside the gene matches: 4. The V gene's germline CDR1 is SGHNT and CDR2 YYREEE (reference sequence). The CDR3 has 15 residues.

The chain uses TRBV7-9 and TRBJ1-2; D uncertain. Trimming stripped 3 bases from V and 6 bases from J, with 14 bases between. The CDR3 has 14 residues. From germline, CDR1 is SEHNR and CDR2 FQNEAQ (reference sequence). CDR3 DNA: TGTGCCAGCAGCTTTGGCGGCAACCCTAATGGCTACACCTTC. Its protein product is CASSFGGNPNGYTF.

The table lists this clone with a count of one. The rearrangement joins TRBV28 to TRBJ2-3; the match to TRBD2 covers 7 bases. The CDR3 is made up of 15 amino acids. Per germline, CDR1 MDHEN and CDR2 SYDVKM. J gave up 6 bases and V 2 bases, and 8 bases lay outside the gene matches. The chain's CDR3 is CASSLKRDVGDTQYF. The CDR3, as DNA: TGTGCCAGCAGTTTAAAGCGGGACGTCGGGGATACGCAGTATTTT.

This CDR3 is CASSSSGLDEQYF. CDR3 nucleotides: TGTGCCAGCAGTTCATCGGGACTCGACGAGCAGTACTTC. This chain uses TRBV5-4 with TRBJ2-7, with a weak D call TRBD2 (6 bases). The V end was cut by 5 bases, the J end by 5 bases, with 14 bases between. The CDR3 totals 13 residues. Germline V CDR1 and CDR2: SGHNT, YYREEE (reference sequence).

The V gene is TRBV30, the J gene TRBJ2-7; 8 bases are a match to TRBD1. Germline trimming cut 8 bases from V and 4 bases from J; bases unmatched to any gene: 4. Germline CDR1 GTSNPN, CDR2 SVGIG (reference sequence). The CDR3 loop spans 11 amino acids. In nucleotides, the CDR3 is TGTGCCGGGGACAGGACATACGAGCAGTACTTC. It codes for CAGDRTYEQYF.

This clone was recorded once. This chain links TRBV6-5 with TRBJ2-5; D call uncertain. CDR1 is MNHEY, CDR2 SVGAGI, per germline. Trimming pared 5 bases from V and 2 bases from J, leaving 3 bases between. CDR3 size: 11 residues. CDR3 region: CASSQQETQYF. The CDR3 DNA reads TGTGCCAGCAGTCAACAAGAGACCCAGTACTTC.

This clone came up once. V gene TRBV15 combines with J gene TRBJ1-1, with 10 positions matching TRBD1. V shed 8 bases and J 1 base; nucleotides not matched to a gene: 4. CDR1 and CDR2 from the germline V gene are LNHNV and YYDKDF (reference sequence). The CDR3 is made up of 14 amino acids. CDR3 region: CATFDRGQNTEAFF. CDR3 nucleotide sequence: TGTGCCACCTTTGACAGGGGGCAGAACACTGAAGCTTTCTTT.

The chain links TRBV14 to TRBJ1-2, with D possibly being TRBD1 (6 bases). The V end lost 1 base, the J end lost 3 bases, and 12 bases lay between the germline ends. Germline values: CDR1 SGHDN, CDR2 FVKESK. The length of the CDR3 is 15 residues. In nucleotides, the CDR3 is TGTGCCAGCAGCCAAGTTGCAGGGGCCCACTATGGCTACACCTTC. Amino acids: CASSQVAGAHYGYTF.

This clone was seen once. CDR3 nucleotide sequence: TGTGCCACCGGGGGGGAACTAGCGGGAGTAGATACGCAGTATTTT. Its protein product is CATGGELAGVDTQYF. This rearrangement joins TRBV10-3 to TRBJ2-3; TRBD2 matches 11 bases. Trimming at V came to 10 bases and at J to 5 bases, leaving 11 bases not matched to a gene. This CDR3 is built from 15 residues. Germline V gene data show CDR1 as ENHRY and CDR2 as SYGVKD.

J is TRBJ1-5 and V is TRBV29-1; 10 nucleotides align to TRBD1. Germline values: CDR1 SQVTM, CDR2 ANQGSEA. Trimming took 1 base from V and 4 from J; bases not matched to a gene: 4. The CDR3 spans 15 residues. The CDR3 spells CSVEGGTGVNQPQHF. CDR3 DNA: TGCAGCGTTGAAGGCGGGACAGGGGTAAATCAGCCCCAGCATTTT.

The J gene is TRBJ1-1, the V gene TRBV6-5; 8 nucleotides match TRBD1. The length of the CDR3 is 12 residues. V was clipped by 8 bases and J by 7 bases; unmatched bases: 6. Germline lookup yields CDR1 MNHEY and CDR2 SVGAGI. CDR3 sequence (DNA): TGTGCCAGCTTAAGGGGGACAGGTGAAGCTTTCTTT. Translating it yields CASLRGTGEAFF.

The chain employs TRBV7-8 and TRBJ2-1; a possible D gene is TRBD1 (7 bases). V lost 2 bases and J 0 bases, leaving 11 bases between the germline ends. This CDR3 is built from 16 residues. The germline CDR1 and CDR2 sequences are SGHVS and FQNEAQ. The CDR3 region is CASSLFQGGSYNEQFF. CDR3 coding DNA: TGTGCCAGCAGCTTATTTCAGGGGGGCTCCTACAATGAGCAGTTCTTC.

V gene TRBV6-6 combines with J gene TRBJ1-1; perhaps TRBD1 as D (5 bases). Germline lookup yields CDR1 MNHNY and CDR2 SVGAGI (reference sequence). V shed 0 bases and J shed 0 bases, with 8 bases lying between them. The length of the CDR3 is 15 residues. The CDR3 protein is CASSYSQGLNTEAFF. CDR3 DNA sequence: TGTGCCAGCAGTTACTCCCAGGGTTTGAACACTGAAGCTTTCTTT.

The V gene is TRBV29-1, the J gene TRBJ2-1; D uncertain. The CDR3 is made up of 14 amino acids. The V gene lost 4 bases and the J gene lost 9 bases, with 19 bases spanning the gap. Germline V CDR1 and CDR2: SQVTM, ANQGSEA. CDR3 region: CSVGVQLSDIEQFF. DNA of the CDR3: TGCAGCGTTGGTGTTCAGCTATCCGACATTGAGCAGTTCTTC.

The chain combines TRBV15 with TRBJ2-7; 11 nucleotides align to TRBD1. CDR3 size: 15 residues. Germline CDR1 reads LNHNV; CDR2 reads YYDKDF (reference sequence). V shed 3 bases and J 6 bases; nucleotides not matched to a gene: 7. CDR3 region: CATSSLGQGVGEQYF. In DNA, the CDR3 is TGTGCCACCAGCAGCCTGGGACAGGGGGTGGGCGAGCAGTACTTC.

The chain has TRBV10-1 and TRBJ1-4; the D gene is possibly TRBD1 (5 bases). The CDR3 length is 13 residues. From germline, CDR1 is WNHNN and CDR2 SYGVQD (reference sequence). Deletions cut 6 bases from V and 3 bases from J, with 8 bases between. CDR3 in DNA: TGCGCCAGCAGCCGACAGCCTAATGAAAAACTGTTTTTT. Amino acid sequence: CASSRQPNEKLFF.

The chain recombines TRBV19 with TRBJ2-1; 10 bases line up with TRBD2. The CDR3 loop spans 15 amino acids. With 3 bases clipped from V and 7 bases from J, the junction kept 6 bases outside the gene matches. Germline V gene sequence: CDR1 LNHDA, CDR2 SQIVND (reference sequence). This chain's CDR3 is CASSISGRGRNEQFF. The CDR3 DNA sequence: TGTGCCAGTAGTATCAGCGGGAGGGGGCGGAATGAGCAGTTCTTC.

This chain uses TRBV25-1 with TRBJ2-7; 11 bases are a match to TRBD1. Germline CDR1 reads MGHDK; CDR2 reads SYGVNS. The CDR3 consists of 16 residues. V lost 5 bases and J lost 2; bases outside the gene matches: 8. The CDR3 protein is CASSLFGTGGAYEQYF. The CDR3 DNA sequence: TGTGCCAGCAGTCTTTTCGGGACAGGGGGGGCCTACGAGCAGTACTTC.

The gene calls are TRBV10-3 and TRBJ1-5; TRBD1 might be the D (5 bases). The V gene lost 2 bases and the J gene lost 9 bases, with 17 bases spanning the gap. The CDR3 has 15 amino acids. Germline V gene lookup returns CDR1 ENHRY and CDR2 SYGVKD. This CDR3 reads CAISEVGGGDGPQHF. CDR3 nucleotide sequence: TGTGCCATCAGTGAGGTCGGGGGGGGTGATGGGCCCCAGCATTTT.

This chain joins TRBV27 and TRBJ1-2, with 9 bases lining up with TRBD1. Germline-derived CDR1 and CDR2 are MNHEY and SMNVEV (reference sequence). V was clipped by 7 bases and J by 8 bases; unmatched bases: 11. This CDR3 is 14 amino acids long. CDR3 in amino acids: CASTATGTGNGYTF. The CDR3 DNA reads TGTGCCAGCACCGCGACCGGGACAGGGAACGGCTACACCTTC.

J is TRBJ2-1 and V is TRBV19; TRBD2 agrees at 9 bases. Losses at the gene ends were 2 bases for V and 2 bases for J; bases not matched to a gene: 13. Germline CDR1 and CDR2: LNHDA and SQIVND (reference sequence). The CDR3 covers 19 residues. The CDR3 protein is CASSILRAGGGGTYNEQFF. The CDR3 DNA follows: TGTGCCAGTAGTATACTTCGGGCGGGAGGGGGCGGCACCTACAATGAGCAGTTCTTC.

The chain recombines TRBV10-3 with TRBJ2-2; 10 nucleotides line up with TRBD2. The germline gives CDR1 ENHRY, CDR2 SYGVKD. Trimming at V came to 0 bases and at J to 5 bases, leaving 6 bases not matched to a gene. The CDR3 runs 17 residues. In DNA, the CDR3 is TGTGCCATCAGTGAGTCGGGGACTAGCGATTTGACCGGGGAGCTGTTTTTT. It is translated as CAISESGTSDLTGELFF.

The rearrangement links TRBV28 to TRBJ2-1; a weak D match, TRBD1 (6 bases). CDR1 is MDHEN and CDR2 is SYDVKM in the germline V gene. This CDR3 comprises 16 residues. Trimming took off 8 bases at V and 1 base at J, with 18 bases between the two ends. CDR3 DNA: TGTGCCAGCTCTATGACAGGCCGGAGGTCCTACAATGAGCAGTTCTTC. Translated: CASSMTGRRSYNEQFF.

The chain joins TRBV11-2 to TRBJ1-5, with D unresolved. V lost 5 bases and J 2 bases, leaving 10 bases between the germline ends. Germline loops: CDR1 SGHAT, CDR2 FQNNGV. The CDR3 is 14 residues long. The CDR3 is CASSMGLGNQPQHF. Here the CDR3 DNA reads TGTGCCAGCAGCATGGGCCTGGGCAATCAGCCCCAGCATTTT.

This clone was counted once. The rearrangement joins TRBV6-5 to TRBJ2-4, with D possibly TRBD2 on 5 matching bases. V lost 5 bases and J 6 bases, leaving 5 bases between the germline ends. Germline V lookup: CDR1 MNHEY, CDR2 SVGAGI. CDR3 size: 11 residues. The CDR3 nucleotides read TGTGCCAGCAGTCGGGGAAACATTCAGTACTTC. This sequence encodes CASSRGNIQYF.

In DNA, the CDR3 is TGTGCCAGCAGCTTGGGAGGGGGGGGCTGGTACGAGCAGTACTTC. Protein product: CASSLGGGGWYEQYF. The chain combines TRBV5-6 with TRBJ2-5; TRBD2 is a possible D gene (7 bases). The end of the DNA fits TRBJ2-7 better, so the J call may be wrong. There are 15 residues in the CDR3. Germline CDR1 SGHDT, CDR2 YYEEEE.

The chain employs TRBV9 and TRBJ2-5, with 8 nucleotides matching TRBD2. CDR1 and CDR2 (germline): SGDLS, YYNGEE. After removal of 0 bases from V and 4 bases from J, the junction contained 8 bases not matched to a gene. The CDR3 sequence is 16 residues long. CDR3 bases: TGTGCCAGCAGCGTAGACGGAGCGGGAGTAGGAGAGACCCAGTACTTC. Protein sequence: CASSVDGAGVGETQYF.